This entry concerns a single T cell receptor beta chain. This clonotype came up many times. The specificity of this receptor is unknown. Within one base of it there is no much larger clone, and no base qualities were kept. From the cysteine up to the phenylalanine, the CDR3 has a length of 15 residues. Kept here is only the CDR3 DNA, which spans 45 bases and is read in frame from base 1. The CDR1 and CDR2 encoded by the germline V gene (reference sequence) are LGHDT and YNNKEL. The germline ends are 10 bases apart after V is trimmed by 1 base and J by 2 bases. This entry comes from a study of T-cell reconstitution after alpha-beta-depleted transplantation in children (dated by TCRdb to about 2016). Background on the whole study: T-cell immune reconstitution after TCRalphabeta/CD19-depleted allogeneic hematopoietic cell transplantation in children was quantitatively tracked in the study by means of TCR repertoire profiling. Beyond this particular receptor, the publication reports: The frequencies of hyperexpanded clones fell over the following months, and after one year, T-cell counts and TCRbeta diversity were mostly attributed to newly produced T cells. The apparently early recovery of alphabetaT-cell counts about two months after transplant reportedly depended on only several hundred rapidly expanded clones that came from non-depleted graft cells. In some patients, the high TCRbeta diversity seen at day 60 was put down to recipient T cells and intrathymic progenitors that had survived conditioning.

The receptor library was made with PCR. Sequencing instrument: Illumina HiSeq 2500. TCR library preparation used molecular barcoding, with unique molecular identifiers applied to normalize quantification of the TCRbeta repertoire. In TCRdb, the public reads were trimmed at Q25 with fastp and aligned with MiXCR, with productive beta chains retained. A single entry per CDR3 protein holds the most common genes and DNA from its merged rows. The sample table shows 440,000 or so distinct CDR3 sequences, and about 45% are seen once. Jointly, the top ten make up 27% of the sample. The label giving this sample's treatment or condition can be read as: allogeneic hematopoietic cell transplantation with graft depleted of TCRalphabeta T cells and CD19 B cells. The children who served as transplant recipients had been given grafts of TCRalphabeta/CD19-depleted allogeneic hematopoietic cells.

The TCR originated in a girl aged 2 to 10 with aplastic anemia, due to receive a stem cell transplant. The chain couples TRBV3-1 to TRBJ2-3; no D segment can be confidently identified. The sequencing here drew on PBMCs, taken before TCRalphabeta/CD19-depleted stem cell transplant. The sequenced DNA is TGTGCCAGCAGCCAAGGACTCCTACACACAGATACGCAGTATTTT. It translates as CASSQGLLHTDTQYF.